This TCR beta chain was documented in a study of blood T cell repertoires in COVID-19. About the study: The origin of the acute and convalescent COVID-19 samples was the United States, Italy and Spain. Sources were T cells, B-cell-depleted T cells, or PBMCs; the material itself was cDNA or gDNA.

V was clipped by 0 bases and J by 4 bases, with 13 bases between them. Germline loops: CDR1 SGHRS, CDR2 YFSETQ. The length of the CDR3 is 16 residues. The protocol was immunoSEQ multiplex PCR, while the TCRdb copy is restricted to in-frame clones and leaves out a portion. The table has about 95,000 clones, roughly 80% seen once. The genes are TRBV5-1 and TRBJ2-2; D might be TRBD1 (6 bases). The sequencing input was peripheral blood. The receptor's source is a man aged 80 or over with active or convalescent COVID-19. The CDR3 bases are TGCGCCAGCAGCTTGGTTGTACAGGGTGGCACCGGGGAGCTGTTTTTT. Protein product: CASSLVVQGGTGELFF.